This T cell receptor beta chain stems from a study of cytomegalovirus exposure and HLA in healthy donors. The V gene's germline CDR1 is SGHVS and CDR2 FNYEAQ. The ends were cut back, 5 bases at V and 2 bases at J, with 15 bases in the middle. The CDR3 has 15 residues. The study ran its PCR with 60 Vbeta and 13 Jbeta primers. Some clones are missing from TCRdb's copy, which holds only in-frame ones; the method was immunoSEQ multiplex PCR. Of 180,000 or so clones in the sample, 75% to 85% were seen once. V usage is TRBV7-6 and J usage is TRBJ1-1; no definite D call. Material for sequencing was PBMCs. This clonotype was sampled from a man aged 18 to 29 in good health and CMV-seronegative. In nucleotides, the CDR3 is TGTGCCAGCAGCCTTGAATCTCGGGGAAACACTGAAGCTTTCTTT. This codes for CASSLESRGNTEAFF.